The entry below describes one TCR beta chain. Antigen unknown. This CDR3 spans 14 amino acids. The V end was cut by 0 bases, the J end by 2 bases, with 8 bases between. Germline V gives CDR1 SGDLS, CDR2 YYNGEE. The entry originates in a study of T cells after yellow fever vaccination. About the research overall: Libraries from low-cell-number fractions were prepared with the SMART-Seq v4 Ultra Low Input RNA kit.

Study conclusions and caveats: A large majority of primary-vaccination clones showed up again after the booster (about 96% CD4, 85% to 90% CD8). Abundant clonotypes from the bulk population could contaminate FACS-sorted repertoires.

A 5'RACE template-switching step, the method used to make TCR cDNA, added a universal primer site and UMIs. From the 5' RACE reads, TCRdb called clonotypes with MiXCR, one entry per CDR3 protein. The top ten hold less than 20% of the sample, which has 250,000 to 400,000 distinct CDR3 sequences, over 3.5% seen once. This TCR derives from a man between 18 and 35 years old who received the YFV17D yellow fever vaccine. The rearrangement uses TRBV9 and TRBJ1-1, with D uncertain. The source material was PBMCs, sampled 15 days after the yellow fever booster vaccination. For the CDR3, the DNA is TGTGCCAGCAGCGTAGCCGGTATAAACACTGAAGCTTTCTTT. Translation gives CASSVAGINTEAFF.